This T cell receptor (beta chain) is drawn from a study of CD8 T cells in ankylosing spondylitis. Points from the study as a whole: Clones tied to disease were said to be significantly enriched in matched ankylosing spondylitis synovial fluid.

Using its own MiXCR run on the 5' RACE reads, TCRdb lists one record per CDR3 protein. The sample shows about 310,000 distinct CDR3 sequences, less than 25% of them seen only once. The trim removed 1 base at V and 0 bases at J, leaving 5 bases unmatched. Germline CDR1 SEHNR, CDR2 FQNEAQ (reference sequence). CDR3 length equals 16 residues. This clonotype was seen a few times. Antigen unknown. The sequenced sample was blood, either unsorted or a sorted T cell fraction (not recorded which). The receptor's source is a female donor with ankylosing spondylitis or in good health (not recorded which). The genes are TRBV7-9 and TRBJ1-1, with 7 bases fitting TRBD1. Here the CDR3 DNA reads TGTGCCAGCAGCTTAGGGACAGGAGAAATGAACACTGAAGCTTTCTTT. This sequence encodes CASSLGTGEMNTEAFF.